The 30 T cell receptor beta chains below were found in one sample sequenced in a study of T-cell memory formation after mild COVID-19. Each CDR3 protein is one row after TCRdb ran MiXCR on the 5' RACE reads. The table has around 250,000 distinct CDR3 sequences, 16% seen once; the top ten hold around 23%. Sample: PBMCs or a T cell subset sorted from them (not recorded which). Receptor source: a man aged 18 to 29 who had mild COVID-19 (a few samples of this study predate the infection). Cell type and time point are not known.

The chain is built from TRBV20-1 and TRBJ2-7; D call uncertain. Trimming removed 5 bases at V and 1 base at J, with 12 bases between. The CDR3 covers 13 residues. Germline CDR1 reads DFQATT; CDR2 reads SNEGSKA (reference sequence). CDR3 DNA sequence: TGCAGTGCTCCCTTAAGAGGTTCCTACGAGCAGTACTTC. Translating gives CSAPLRGSYEQYF.

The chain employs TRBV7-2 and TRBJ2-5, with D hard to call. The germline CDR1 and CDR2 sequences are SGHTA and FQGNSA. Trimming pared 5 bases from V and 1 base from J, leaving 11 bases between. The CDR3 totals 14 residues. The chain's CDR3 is CASSLRASQETQYF. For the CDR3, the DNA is TGTGCCAGCAGCCTCCGGGCCAGCCAAGAGACCCAGTACTTC.

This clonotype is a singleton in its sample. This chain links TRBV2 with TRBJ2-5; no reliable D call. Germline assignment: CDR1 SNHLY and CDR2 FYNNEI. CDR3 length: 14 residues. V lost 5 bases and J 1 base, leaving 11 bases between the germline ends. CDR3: CASSQYRIQETQYF. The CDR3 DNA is TGTGCCAGCAGTCAATATAGAATCCAAGAGACCCAGTACTTC. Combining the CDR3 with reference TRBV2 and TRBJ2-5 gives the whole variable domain EPEVTQTPSHQVTQMGQEVILRCVPISNHLYFYWYRQILGQKVEFLVSFYNNEISEKSEIFDDQFSVERPDGSNFTLKIRSTKLEDSAMYFCASSQYRIQETQYFGPGTRLLVL.

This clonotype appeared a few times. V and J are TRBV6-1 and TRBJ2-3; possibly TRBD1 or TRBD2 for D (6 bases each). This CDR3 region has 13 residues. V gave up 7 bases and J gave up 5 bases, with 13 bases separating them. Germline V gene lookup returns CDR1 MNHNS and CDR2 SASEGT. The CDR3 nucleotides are TGTGCCAGCATCCTACAGGGAGGAGATACGCAGTATTTT. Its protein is CASILQGGDTQYF.

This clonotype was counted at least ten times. The CDR3 loop is CATSDAPGTGELFF. Here the CDR3 DNA reads TGTGCCACCAGTGATGCGCCGGGCACCGGGGAGCTGTTTTTT. The rearrangement links TRBV24-1 to TRBJ2-2; D not certain. Germline V lookup: CDR1 KGHDR, CDR2 SFDVKD. V lost 3 bases and J 4 bases, leaving 8 bases between the germline ends. This CDR3 comprises 14 residues.

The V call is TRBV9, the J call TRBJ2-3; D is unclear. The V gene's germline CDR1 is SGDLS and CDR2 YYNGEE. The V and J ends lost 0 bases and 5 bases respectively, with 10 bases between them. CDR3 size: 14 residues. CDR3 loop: CASSVGLVGDTQYF. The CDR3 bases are TGTGCCAGCAGCGTAGGGCTAGTCGGAGATACGCAGTATTTT.

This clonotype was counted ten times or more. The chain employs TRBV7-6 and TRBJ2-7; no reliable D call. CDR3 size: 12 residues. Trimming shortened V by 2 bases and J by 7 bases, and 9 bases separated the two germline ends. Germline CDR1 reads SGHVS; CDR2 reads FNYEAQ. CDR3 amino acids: CASSLRVGEQYF. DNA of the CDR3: TGTGCCAGCAGCTTACGAGTAGGGGAGCAGTACTTC. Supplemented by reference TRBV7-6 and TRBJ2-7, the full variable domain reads GAGVSQSPRYKVTKRGQDVALRCDPISGHVSLYWYRQALGQGPEFLTYFNYEAQQDKSGLPNDRFSAERPEGSISTLTIQRTEQRDSAMYRCASSLRVGEQYFGPGTRLTVT.

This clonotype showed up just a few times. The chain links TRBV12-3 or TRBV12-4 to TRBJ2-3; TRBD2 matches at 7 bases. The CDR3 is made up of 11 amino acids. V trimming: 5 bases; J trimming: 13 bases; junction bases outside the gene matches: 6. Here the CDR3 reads CASSPGGSKYF. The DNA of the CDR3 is TGTGCCAGCAGTCCCGGGGGGTCAAAGTATTTT.

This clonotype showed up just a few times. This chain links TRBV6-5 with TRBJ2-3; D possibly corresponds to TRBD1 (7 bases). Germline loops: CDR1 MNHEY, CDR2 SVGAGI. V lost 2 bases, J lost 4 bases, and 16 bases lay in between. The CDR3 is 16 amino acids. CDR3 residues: CASSYQGGGAPDTQYF. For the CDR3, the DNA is TGTGCCAGCAGTTACCAAGGGGGCGGGGCGCCAGATACGCAGTATTTT.

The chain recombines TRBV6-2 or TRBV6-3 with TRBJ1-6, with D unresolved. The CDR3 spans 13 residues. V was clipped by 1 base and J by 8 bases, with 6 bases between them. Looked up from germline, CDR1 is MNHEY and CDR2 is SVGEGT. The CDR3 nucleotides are TGTGCCAGCAGTTACTTGGGTGATTCACCCCTCCACTTT. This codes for CASSYLGDSPLHF.

The CDR3 nucleotides read TGTGCAAGTCGCTTAGCGTTTGTCCGTAGTCGAAGAGAAAAACTGTTTTTT. As protein: CASRLAFVRSRREKLFF. The J gene is TRBJ1-4, the V gene TRBV12-2. TRBV12-2 is flagged as a pseudogene. The CDR3 consists of 17 residues.

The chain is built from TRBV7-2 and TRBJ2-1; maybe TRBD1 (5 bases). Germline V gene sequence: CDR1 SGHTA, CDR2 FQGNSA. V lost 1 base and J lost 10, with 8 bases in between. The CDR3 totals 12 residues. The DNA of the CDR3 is TGTGCCAGCAGCTTAGGGACACCCGAGCAGTTCTTC. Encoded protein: CASSLGTPEQFF.

The CDR3 coding sequence is TGCAGTGCGCCAAGACTAGCGGGGTCTTACGAGCAGTACTTC. It codes for CSAPRLAGSYEQYF. The V call is TRBV20-1, the J call TRBJ2-7; the match to TRBD2 covers 11 bases. With 6 bases clipped from V and 4 bases from J, the junction kept 8 bases outside the gene matches. CDR1 is DFQATT, CDR2 SNEGSKA, per germline (reference sequence). The length of the CDR3 is 14 residues.

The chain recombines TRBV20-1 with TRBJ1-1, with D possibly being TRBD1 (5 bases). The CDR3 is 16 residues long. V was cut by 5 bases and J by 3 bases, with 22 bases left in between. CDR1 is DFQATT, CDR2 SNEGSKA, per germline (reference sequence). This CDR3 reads CSARGATSRGDTEAFF. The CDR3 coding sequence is TGCAGTGCTCGAGGGGCCACCTCCCGGGGGGACACTGAAGCTTTCTTT.

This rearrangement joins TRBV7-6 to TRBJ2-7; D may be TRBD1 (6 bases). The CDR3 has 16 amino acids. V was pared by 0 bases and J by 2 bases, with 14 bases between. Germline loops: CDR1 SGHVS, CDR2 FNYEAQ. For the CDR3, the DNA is TGTGCCAGCAGCTTAGCTCCTAGGGGGTTCACCTACGAGCAGTACTTC. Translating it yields CASSLAPRGFTYEQYF.

CDR3 sequence: CASIREGVGEAFF. The CDR3 coding sequence is TGTGCCAGCATCCGCGAAGGGGTTGGTGAAGCTTTCTTT. The chain links TRBV12-3 or TRBV12-4 to TRBJ1-1, with D perhaps TRBD1 (5 bases). The V gene lost 7 bases and the J gene lost 7 bases, with 16 bases spanning the gap. The CDR3 spans 13 residues.

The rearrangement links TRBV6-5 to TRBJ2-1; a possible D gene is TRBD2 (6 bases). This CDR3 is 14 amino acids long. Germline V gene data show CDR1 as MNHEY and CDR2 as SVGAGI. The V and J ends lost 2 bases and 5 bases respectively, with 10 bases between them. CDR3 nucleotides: TGTGCCAGCAGTTACGGGGGGTCGAACAATGAGCAGTTCTTC. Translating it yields CASSYGGSNNEQFF.

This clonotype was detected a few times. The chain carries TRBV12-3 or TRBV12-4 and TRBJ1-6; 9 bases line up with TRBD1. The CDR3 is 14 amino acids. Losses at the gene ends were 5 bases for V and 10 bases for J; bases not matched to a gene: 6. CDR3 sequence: CASSPTGGGSPLHF. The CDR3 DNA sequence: TGTGCCAGCAGTCCCACAGGGGGCGGGTCACCCCTCCACTTT.

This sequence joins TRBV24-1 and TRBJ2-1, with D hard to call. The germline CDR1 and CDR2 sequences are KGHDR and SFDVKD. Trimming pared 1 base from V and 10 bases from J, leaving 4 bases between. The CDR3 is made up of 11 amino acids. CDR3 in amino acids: CATSDFQEQFF. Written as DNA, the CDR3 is TGTGCCACCAGTGATTTTCAGGAGCAGTTCTTC.

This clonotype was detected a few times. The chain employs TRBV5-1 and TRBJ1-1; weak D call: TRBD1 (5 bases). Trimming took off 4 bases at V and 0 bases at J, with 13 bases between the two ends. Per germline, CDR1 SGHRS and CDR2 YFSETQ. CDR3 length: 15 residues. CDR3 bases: TGCGCCAGCAGCCCGGGACTTACCATGAACACTGAAGCTTTCTTT. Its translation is CASSPGLTMNTEAFF.

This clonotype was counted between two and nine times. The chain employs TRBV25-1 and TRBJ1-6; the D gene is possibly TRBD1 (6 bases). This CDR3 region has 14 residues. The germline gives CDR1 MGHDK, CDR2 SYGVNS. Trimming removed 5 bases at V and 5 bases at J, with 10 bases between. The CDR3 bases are TGTGCCAGCAGTTGGACAGTTCATAATTCACCCCTCCACTTT. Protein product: CASSWTVHNSPLHF.

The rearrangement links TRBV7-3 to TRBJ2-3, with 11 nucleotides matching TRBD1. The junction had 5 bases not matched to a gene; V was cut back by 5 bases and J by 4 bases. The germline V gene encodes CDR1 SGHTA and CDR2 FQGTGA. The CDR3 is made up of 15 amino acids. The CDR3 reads CASSLRGQGADTQYF. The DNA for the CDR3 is TGTGCCAGCAGCCTCAGGGGACAGGGGGCAGATACGCAGTATTTT.

The CDR3 sequence is CASRQESNQPQHF. CDR3 DNA sequence: TGTGCCAGCAGACAGGAGAGCAATCAGCCCCAGCATTTT. J is TRBJ1-5 and V is TRBV7-9; weak D call: TRBD1 (5 bases). Between the trimmed V and J ends, which lost 6 bases and 1 base, there was a span of 7 bases. The CDR3 loop spans 13 amino acids. The germline CDR1 and CDR2 sequences are SEHNR and FQNEAQ (reference sequence).

The CDR3 reads CASSRKGAAGELFF. The DNA for the CDR3 is TGTGCCAGCAGCAGAAAAGGGGCTGCCGGGGAGCTGTTTTTT. The chain employs TRBV6-2 or TRBV6-3 and TRBJ2-2; possible D gene TRBD1, 5 bases. V lost 6 bases, J lost 6 bases, and 14 bases lay in between. This CDR3 is 14 amino acids long. Germline V lookup: CDR1 MNHEY, CDR2 SVGEGT.

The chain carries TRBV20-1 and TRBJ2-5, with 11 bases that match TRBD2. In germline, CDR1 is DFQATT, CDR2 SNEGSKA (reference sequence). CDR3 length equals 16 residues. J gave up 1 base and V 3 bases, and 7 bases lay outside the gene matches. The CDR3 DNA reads TGCAGTGCTAGCCGGTCTAGCGGGGGGCCCCAAGAGACCCAGTACTTC. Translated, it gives CSASRSSGGPQETQYF.

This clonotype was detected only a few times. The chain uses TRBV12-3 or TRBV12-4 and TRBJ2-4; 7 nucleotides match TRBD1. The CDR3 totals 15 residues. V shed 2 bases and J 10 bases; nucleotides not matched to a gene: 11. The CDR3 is CASSLYPTGTAIQYF. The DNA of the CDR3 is TGTGCCAGCAGTTTATACCCTACGGGGACAGCAATTCAGTACTTC.

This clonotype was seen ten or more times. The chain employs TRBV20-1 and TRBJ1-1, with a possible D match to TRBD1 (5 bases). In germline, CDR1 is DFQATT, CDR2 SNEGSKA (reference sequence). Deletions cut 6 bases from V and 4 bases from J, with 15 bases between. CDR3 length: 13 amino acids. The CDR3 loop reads CSASRGESTEAFF. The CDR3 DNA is TGCAGTGCCAGTCGGGGGGAGAGCACTGAAGCTTTCTTT.

The CDR3 nucleotides are TGCAGTGCTAGACCCAGCGGGGGGGCCACAGATACGCAGTATTTT. Translation: CSARPSGGATDTQYF. This rearrangement joins TRBV20-1 to TRBJ2-3; 10 positions agree with TRBD2. Trimming cost V 2 bases and J 2 bases; bases outside gene matches: 4. This CDR3 has 15 amino acids. In germline, CDR1 is DFQATT, CDR2 SNEGSKA (reference sequence).

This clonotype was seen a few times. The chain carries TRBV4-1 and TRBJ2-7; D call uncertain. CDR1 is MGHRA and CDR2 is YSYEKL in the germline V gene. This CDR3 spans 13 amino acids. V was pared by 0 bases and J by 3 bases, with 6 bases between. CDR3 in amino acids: CASSQEFSYEQYF. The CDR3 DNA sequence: TGCGCCAGCAGCCAAGAATTTAGCTACGAGCAGTACTTC.

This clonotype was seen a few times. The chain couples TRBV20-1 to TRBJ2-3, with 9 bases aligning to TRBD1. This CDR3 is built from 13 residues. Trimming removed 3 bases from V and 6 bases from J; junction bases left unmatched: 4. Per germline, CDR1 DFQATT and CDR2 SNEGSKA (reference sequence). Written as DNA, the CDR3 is TGCAGTGCTAGTAACAGGGGGCCTGATACGCAGTATTTT. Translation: CSASNRGPDTQYF.